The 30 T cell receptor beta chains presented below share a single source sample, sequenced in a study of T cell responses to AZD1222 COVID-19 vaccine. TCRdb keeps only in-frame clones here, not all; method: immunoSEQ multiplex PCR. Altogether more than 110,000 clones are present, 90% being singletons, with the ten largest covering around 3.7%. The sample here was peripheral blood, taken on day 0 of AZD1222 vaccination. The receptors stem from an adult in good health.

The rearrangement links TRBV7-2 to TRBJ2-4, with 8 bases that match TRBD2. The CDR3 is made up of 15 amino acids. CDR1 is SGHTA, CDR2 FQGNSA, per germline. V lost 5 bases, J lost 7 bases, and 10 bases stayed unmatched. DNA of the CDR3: TGTGCCAGCAGCCCCCAGCGGGGGTCCCTGAACATTCAGTACTTC. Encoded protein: CASSPQRGSLNIQYF.

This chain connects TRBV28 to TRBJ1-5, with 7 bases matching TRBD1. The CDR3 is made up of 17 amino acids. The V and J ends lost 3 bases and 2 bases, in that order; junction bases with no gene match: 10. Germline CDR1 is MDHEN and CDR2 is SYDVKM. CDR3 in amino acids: CASSFPEGARGNQPQHF. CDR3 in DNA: TGTGCCAGCAGTTTTCCCGAGGGGGCGCGAGGCAATCAGCCCCAGCATTTT.

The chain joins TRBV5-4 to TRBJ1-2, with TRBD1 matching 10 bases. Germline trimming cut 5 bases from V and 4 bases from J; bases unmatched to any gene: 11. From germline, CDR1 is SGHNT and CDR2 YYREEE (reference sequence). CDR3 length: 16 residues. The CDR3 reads CASSRQGAVIGYGYTF. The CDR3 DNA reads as TGTGCCAGCAGTCGACAGGGGGCGGTTATAGGCTATGGCTACACCTTC.

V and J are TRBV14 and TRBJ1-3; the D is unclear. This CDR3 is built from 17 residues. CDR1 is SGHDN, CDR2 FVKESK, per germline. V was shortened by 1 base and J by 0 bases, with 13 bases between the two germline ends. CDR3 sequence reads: CASSQVLYPSSGNTIYF. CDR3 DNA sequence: TGTGCCAGCAGCCAAGTCCTTTATCCCAGCTCTGGAAACACCATATATTTT.

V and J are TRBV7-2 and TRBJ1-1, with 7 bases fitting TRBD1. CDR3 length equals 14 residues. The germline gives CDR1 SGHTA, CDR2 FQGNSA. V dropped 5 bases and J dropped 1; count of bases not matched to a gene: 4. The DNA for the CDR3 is TGTGCCAGCAGCCCAGACAGGGCGAACACTGAAGCTTTCTTT. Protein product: CASSPDRANTEAFF.

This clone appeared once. CDR3 sequence (DNA): TGTGCCAGCAGCCAACACGACGGACCGATAGGCACTGAAGCTTTCTTT. This gives the protein CASSQHDGPIGTEAFF. The chain joins TRBV4-2 to TRBJ1-1; D gene unclear. CDR1 LGHNA and CDR2 YNFKEQ come from the germline V gene. The CDR3 is 16 amino acids. Trimming took off 2 bases at V and 4 bases at J, with 17 bases between the two ends.

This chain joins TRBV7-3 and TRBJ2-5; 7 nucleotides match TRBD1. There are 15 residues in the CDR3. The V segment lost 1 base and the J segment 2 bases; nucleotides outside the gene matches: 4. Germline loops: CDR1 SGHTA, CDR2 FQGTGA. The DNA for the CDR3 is TGTGCCAGCAGCTTAAATTCGGGACAGCAAGAGACCCAGTACTTC. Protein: CASSLNSGQQETQYF.

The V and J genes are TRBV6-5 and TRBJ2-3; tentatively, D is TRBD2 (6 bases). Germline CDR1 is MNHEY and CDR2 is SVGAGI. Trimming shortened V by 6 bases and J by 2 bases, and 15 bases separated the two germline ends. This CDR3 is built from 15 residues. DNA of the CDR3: TGTGCCAGCAGAGGAGCGGCGGGATCCACAGATACGCAGTATTTT. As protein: CASRGAAGSTDTQYF.

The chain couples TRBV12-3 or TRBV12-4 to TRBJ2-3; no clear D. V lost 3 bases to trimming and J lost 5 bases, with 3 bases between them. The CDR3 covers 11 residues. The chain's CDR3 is CASSFIDTQYF. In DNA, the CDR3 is TGTGCCAGCAGTTTTATAGATACGCAGTATTTT.

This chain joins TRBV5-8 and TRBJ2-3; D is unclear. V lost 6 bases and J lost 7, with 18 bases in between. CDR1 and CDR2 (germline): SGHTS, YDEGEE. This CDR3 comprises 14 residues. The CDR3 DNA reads TGTGCCAGCACCCCCGATGGGCTGCGACATACGCAGTATTTT. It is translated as CASTPDGLRHTQYF.

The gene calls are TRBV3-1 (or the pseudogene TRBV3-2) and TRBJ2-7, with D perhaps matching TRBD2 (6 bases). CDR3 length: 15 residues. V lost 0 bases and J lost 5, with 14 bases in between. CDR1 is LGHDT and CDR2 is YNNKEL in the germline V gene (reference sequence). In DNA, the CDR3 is TGTGCCAGCAGCCAAGAACCGGGACTCCCCCACGAGCAGTACTTC. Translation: CASSQEPGLPHEQYF.

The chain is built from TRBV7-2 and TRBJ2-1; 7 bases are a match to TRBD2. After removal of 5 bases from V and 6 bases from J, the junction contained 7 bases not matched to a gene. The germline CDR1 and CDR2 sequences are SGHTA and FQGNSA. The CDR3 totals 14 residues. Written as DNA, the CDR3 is TGTGCCAGCAGCCTGGGACTAAGTCGCAATGAGCAGTTCTTC. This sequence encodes CASSLGLSRNEQFF.

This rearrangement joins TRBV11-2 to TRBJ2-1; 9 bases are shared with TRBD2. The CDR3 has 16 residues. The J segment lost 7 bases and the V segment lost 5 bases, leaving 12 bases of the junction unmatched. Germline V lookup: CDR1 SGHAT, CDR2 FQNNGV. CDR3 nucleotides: TGTGCCAGCAGCAGAGAGCCGGGACTAGCCGTAAATGAGCAGTTCTTC. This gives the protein CASSREPGLAVNEQFF.

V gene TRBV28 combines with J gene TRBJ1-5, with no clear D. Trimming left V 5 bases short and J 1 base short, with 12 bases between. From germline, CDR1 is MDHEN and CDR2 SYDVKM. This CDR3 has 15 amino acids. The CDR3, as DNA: TGTGCCAGCAGTGCGTTCTTGAGGAGCAATCAGCCCCAGCATTTT. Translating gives CASSAFLRSNQPQHF.

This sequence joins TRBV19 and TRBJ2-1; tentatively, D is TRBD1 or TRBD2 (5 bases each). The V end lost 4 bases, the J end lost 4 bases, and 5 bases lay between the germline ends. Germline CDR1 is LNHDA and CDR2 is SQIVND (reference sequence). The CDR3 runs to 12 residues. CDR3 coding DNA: TGTGCCAGTAGTAGGGGGTACAATGAGCAGTTCTTC. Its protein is CASSRGYNEQFF.

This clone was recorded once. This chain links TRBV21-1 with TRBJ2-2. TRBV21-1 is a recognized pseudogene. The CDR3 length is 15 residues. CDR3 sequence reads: CASTRGPRRTGELFF. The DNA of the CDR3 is TGTGCCAGCACCCGGGGCCCAAGACGCACCGGGGAGCTGTTTTTT.

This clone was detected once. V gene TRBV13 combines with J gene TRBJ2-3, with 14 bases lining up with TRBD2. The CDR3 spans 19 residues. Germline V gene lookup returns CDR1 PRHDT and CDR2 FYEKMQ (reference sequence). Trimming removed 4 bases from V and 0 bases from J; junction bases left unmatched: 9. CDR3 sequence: CASSSRTSGGRPSTDTQYF. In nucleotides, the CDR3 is TGTGCCAGCAGCTCCCGGACTAGCGGGGGGCGACCTAGCACAGATACGCAGTATTTT.

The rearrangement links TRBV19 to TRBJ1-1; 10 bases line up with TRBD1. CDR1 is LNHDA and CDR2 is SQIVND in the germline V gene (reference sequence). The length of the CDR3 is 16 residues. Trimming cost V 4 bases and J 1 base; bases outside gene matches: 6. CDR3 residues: CASSTRGDRGNTEAFF. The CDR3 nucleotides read TGTGCCAGTAGTACCCGAGGGGACAGGGGGAACACTGAAGCTTTCTTT.

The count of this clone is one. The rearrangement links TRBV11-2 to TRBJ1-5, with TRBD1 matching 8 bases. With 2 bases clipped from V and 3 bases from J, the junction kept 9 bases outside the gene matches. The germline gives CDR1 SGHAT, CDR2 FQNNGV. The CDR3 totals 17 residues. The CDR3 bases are TGTGCCAGCAGCTTACGTACCCAGGGGGCCAACAATCAGCCCCAGCATTTT. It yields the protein CASSLRTQGANNQPQHF.

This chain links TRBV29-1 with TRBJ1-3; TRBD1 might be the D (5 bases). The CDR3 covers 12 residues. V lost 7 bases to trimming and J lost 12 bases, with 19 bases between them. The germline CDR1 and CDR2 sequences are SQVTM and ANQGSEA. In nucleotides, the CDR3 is TGCAGCGCTGGACCAGGACTAAGGGGCATATATTTT. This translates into CSAGPGLRGIYF. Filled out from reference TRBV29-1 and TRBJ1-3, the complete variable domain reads SAVISQKPSRDICQRGTSLTIQCQVDSQVTMMFWYRQQPGQSLTLIATANQGSEATYESGFVIDKFPISRPNLTFSTLTVSNMSPEDSSIYLCSAGPGLRGIYFGEGSWLTVV.

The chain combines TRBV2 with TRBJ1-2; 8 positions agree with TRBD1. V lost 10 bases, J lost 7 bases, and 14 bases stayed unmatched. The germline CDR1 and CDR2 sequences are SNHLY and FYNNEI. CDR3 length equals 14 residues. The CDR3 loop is CATGVRQGAGGYTF. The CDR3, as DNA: TGTGCCACTGGGGTGCGGCAGGGGGCTGGTGGCTACACCTTC.

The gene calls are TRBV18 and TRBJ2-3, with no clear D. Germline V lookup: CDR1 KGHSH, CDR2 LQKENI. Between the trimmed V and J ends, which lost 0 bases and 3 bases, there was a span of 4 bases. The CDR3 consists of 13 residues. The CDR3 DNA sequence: TGTGCCAGCTCACCACCGGTAACAGATACGCAGTATTTT. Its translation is CASSPPVTDTQYF.

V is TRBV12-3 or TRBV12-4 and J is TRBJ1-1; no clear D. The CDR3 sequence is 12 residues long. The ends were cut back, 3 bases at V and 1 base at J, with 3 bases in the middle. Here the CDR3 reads CASSFKNTEAFF. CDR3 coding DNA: TGTGCCAGCAGTTTCAAGAACACTGAAGCTTTCTTT.

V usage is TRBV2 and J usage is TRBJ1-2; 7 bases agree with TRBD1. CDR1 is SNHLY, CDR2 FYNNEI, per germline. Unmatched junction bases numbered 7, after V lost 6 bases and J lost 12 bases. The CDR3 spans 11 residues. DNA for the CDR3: TGTGCCAGCAGAGCGATGACAGGGAACACCTTC. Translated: CASRAMTGNTF.

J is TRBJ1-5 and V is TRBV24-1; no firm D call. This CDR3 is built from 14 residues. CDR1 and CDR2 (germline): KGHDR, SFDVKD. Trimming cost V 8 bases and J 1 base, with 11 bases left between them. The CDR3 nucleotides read TGTGCCACCAATAAGGGTCTAAGCAATCAGCCCCAGCATTTT. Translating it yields CATNKGLSNQPQHF.

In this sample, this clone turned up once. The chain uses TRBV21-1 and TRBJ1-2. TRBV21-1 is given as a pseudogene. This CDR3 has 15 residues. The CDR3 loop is CASSCSGGPNYGYTF. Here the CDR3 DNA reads TGTGCCAGCAGCTGTTCCGGAGGTCCTAACTATGGCTACACCTTC.

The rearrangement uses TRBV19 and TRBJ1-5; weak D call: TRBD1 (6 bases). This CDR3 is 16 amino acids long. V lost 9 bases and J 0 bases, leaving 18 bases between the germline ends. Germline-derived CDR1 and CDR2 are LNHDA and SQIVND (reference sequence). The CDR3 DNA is TGTGCCAGCGGGGGCATCGGGGGCTCTAGCAATCAGCCCCAGCATTTT. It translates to CASGGIGGSSNQPQHF.

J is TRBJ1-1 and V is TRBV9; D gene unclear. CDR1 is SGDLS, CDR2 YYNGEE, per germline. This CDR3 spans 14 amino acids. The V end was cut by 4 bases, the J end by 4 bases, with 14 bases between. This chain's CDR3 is CASSPFSGVTEAFF. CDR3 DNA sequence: TGTGCCAGCAGCCCCTTTTCTGGAGTCACTGAAGCTTTCTTT.

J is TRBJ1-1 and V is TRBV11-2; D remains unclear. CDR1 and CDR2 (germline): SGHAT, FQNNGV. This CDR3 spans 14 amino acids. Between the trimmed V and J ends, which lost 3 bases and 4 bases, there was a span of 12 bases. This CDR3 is CASSLERGSTEAFF. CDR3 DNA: TGTGCCAGCAGCTTGGAACGAGGGTCCACTGAAGCTTTCTTT.

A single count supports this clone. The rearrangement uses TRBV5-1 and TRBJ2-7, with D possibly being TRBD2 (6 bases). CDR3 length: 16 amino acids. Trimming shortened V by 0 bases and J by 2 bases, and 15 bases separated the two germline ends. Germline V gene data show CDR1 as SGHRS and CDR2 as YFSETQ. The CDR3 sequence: CASSLAPGAGTYEQYF. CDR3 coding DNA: TGCGCCAGCAGCTTGGCCCCGGGAGCGGGTACCTACGAGCAGTACTTC.